The entry below describes one TCR beta chain. Looked up from germline, CDR1 is ENHRY and CDR2 is SYGVKD. The V gene end was trimmed by 6 bases and the J gene end by 4 bases; junction bases not matched to a gene: 8. The length of the CDR3 is 14 residues. The method was immunoSEQ multiplex PCR; TCRdb's version includes in-frame clones alone and lacks a portion of them. The sample holds roughly 250,000 clones, about four fifths seen once. These data belong to a study of blood T cell repertoires in COVID-19. The gene calls are TRBV10-3 and TRBJ2-5; 7 positions match TRBD1. This TCR derives from a woman in her 40s who had recovered from COVID-19. The source material was peripheral blood. CDR3 amino acids: CAISPTGMVETQYF. The CDR3 DNA reads TGTGCCATCAGCCCGACAGGGATGGTAGAGACCCAGTACTTC.